The rows below give T cell receptor beta chains drawn from one sample of a study of T-cell reconstitution after alpha-beta-depleted transplantation in children. Each CDR3 protein is one row after TCRdb ran MiXCR on the PCR reads. The table lists over 150,000 distinct CDR3 sequences, roughly 7.1% of them singletons. The sequences come from PBMCs, collected before TCRalphabeta/CD19-depleted stem cell transplant. The receptors originated from a boy younger than 10 with acute lymphoblastic leukemia, due to receive a stem cell transplant. Each CDR3 is given with its conserved first and last residue. The D gene is left open where the match is weak. Size tells how often a clone was seen (once, few, many) or the class of an expanded clone, and some rows leave it out.

v_call	d_call	clone_size	j_call	cdr3_aa	cdr3_nt
TRBV12-3/TRBV12-4	-	-	TRBJ1-1	CASSLRGRPAVAEAFF	TGTGCCAGCAGTTTAAGGGGACGCCCGGCGGTAGCTGAAGCTTTCTTT
TRBV7-2	TRBD1	many	TRBJ2-1	CASSIDRAREQFF	TGTGCCAGCAGCATAGACAGGGCCCGCGAGCAGTTCTTC
TRBV7-8	-	many	TRBJ1-3	CASSPGRVNTIYF	TGTGCCAGCAGCCCCGGCAGGGTAAACACCATATATTTT
TRBV7-2	-	many	TRBJ2-3	CASSRALLSTDTQYF	TGTGCCAGCAGCCGGGCACTTTTAAGCACAGATACGCAGTATTTT
TRBV19	-	many	TRBJ2-6	CASSISELAGANVLTF	TGTGCCAGTAGTATATCCGAGTTGGCAGGGGCCAACGTCCTGACTTTC
TRBV28	TRBD1	few	TRBJ1-2	CASRMGQQYGYTF	TGTGCCAGCAGGATGGGACAGCAATATGGCTACACCTTC
TRBV20-1	-	-	TRBJ2-5	CSARGPNGATQYF	TGCAGTGCTAGAGGACCCAATGGGGCGACCCAGTACTTC
TRBV5-1	TRBD1	many	TRBJ1-4	CASSSSAQGANEKLFF	TGCGCCAGCAGCTCCTCTGCACAGGGGGCAAATGAAAAACTGTTTTTT
TRBV9	TRBD2	many	TRBJ2-2	CASSGGLAGYAGELFF	TGTGCCAGCAGCGGCGGTCTAGCGGGGTACGCCGGGGAGCTGTTTTTT
TRBV5-6	-	many	TRBJ1-5	CASSFGGPGIGQPQHF	TGTGCCAGCAGCTTCGGCGGACCTGGAATCGGGCAGCCCCAGCATTTT
TRBV6-2/TRBV6-3	-	many	TRBJ1-1	CASRAGTEAFF	TGTGCCAGCAGGGCAGGGACCGAAGCTTTCTTT
TRBV29-1	-	few	TRBJ2-3	CSVEALSSSTDTQYF	TGCAGCGTTGAAGCGTTGAGCTCTTCCACAGATACGCAGTATTTT
TRBV10-3	TRBD2	-	TRBJ2-1	CATQSLAGDKNEQFF	TGTGCCACCCAGTCTCTAGCGGGAGATAAAAATGAGCAGTTCTTC
TRBV18	TRBD1	many	TRBJ1-3	CASSPEGQGDVGSGNTIYF	TGTGCCAGCTCCCCGGAGGGACAGGGGGACGTCGGGTCTGGAAACACCATATATTTT
TRBV27	-	-	TRBJ2-5	CASGYRTGETHYF	TGTGCCAGCGGATACCGCACGGGGGAGACCCATTACTTC
TRBV18	TRBD1	few	TRBJ1-3	CASSRPPGQFSGNTIYF	TGTGCCAGCTCCAGACCCCCGGGACAGTTCTCTGGAAACACCATATATTTT
TRBV4-3	TRBD2	-	TRBJ2-7	CASSQDRTGGREQYF	TGCGCCAGCAGCCAAGATAGGACGGGAGGGAGGGAGCAGTACTTC
TRBV11-2	-	many	TRBJ2-3	CATQRTGVMGGRTDTQYF	TGTGCCACCCAAAGAACCGGGGTTATGGGGGGACGCACAGATACGCAGTATTTT
TRBV7-8	TRBD2	many	TRBJ2-1	CASSSWGGDGQFF	TGTGCCAGCAGCTCATGGGGGGGAGATGGGCAGTTCTTC
TRBV28	-	many	TRBJ2-5	CASSPPPWGETQYF	TGTGCCAGCAGTCCCCCCCCATGGGGGGAGACCCAGTACTTC
TRBV12-3/TRBV12-4	-	many	TRBJ1-2	CASSLGSHYGYTF	TGTGCCAGCTCCCTCGGCAGTCACTATGGCTACACCTTC
TRBV12-3/TRBV12-4	-	many	TRBJ2-5	CASSLVRGTQYF	TGTGCCAGCAGTTTAGTAAGGGGGACCCAGTACTTC
TRBV29-1	TRBD1	many	TRBJ1-2	CSVNPGQGNYGYTF	TGCAGCGTGAACCCGGGACAGGGAAACTATGGCTACACCTTC
TRBV10-3	-	many	TRBJ1-1	CAISGKVGMNTEAFF	TGTGCCATCAGTGGTAAGGTTGGGATGAACACTGAAGCTTTCTTT
TRBV10-3	-	many	TRBJ2-3	CAIGREHDADTQYF	TGTGCCATCGGGCGGGAACACGACGCAGATACGCAGTATTTT
TRBV10-2	TRBD1	many	TRBJ1-1	CASIDRGETEAFF	TGCGCCAGCATCGACAGGGGTGAGACTGAAGCTTTCTTT
TRBV6-5	-	many	TRBJ2-1	CASSYSLAAEYNEQFF	TGTGCCAGCAGTTACTCTCTAGCTGCTGAGTACAATGAGCAGTTCTTC
TRBV10-2	-	many	TRBJ1-3	CASSSGNTIYF	TGCGCCAGCTCCTCGGGAAACACCATATATTTT
TRBV9	-	many	TRBJ2-1	CASSVAGGQFF	TGTGCCAGCAGCGTAGCTGGGGGGCAGTTCTTC
TRBV5-6	TRBD1	-	TRBJ2-1	CASRSAVGQGAWGESSYNEQFF	TGTGCCAGCAGATCCGCGGTGGGACAGGGGGCCTGGGGCGAGAGCTCCTACAATGAGCAGTTCTTC
TRBV29-1	TRBD2	many	TRBJ2-1	CSVARGASDNEQFF	TGCAGCGTTGCGCGGGGGGCCTCGGACAATGAGCAGTTCTTC
TRBV7-9	-	-	TRBJ2-1	CASSSPLANNEQFF	TGTGCCAGCAGCTCGCCGCTAGCCAACAATGAGCAGTTCTTC
TRBV5-5	-	many	TRBJ1-5	CASSLGQGSNQPQHF	TGTGCCAGCAGCTTGGGTCAGGGTAGCAATCAGCCCCAGCATTTT
TRBV5-1	-	many	TRBJ1-2	CASSLESSGGYGYTF	TGCGCCAGCAGCTTGGAGTCCAGCGGGGGCTATGGCTACACCTTC
TRBV4-2	TRBD2	-	TRBJ2-1	CASSRGRGWTSGGALVDEQFF	TGTGCCAGCAGCCGGGGGAGGGGCTGGACTAGCGGGGGGGCATTAGTAGATGAGCAGTTCTTC
TRBV20-1	TRBD1	many	TRBJ1-1	CSARGYRGDTEAFF	TGCAGTGCTAGGGGATACAGGGGAGATACTGAAGCTTTCTTT
TRBV5-5	-	many	TRBJ1-5	CASSLSSDQPQHF	TGTGCCAGCAGCTTGTCGAGCGATCAGCCCCAGCATTTT
TRBV7-2	-	many	TRBJ2-7	CASSLAGGPIEQYF	TGTGCCAGCAGCTTAGCGGGGGGGCCCATCGAGCAGTACTTC
TRBV5-1	TRBD1	few	TRBJ2-2	CASSTKQGFGELFF	TGCGCCAGCAGCACAAAACAGGGGTTCGGGGAGCTGTTTTTT
TRBV4-2	-	many	TRBJ2-1	CASSPSGSSSYNEQFF	TGTGCCAGCAGCCCTTCTGGGAGTAGCTCCTACAATGAGCAGTTCTTC
TRBV28	-	many	TRBJ2-3	CASSVGFQHTQYF	TGTGCCAGCAGCGTAGGATTTCAACATACGCAGTATTTT
TRBV6-2/TRBV6-3	TRBD2	many	TRBJ2-7	CASRGLAGVNGEQYF	TGTGCCAGCAGGGGACTAGCGGGAGTAAACGGCGAGCAGTACTTC
TRBV7-2	TRBD2	many	TRBJ2-3	CASSLAGLSGGDTQYF	TGTGCCAGCAGCTTAGCGGGACTATCGGGGGGGGATACGCAGTATTTT
TRBV5-4	TRBD2	many	TRBJ2-1	CASSFEPSGLAGIIDEQFF	TGTGCCAGCAGCTTCGAACCCTCGGGACTAGCGGGAATAATCGATGAGCAGTTCTTC
TRBV5-1	TRBD2	many	TRBJ2-1	CASRTGTSSPEQFF	TGCGCCAGCAGGACCGGGACTAGTAGTCCTGAGCAGTTCTTC
TRBV4-3	-	few	TRBJ1-3	CASSQRPRGPSGNTIYF	TGCGCCAGCAGCCAAAGGCCGCGGGGTCCCTCTGGAAACACCATATATTTT
TRBV5-1	TRBD2	-	TRBJ2-7	CASSLVTSGSHEQYF	TGCGCCAGCAGCTTGGTGACTAGCGGGAGCCACGAGCAGTACTTC
TRBV3-1	-	many	TRBJ1-2	CASSQDRSGWAIGYTF	TGTGCCAGCAGCCAAGATCGGTCGGGATGGGCTATAGGCTACACCTTC